This TCR beta chain emerged from a study of cytomegalovirus exposure and HLA in healthy donors. Overall study results and limits: Previously analyzed data showed that most TCR beta V segments were productive at a frequency of about 87% or about 30%. Presence/absence analyses assumed roughly uniform sequencing depth across donors, which may not hold. For cytomegalovirus status, the classifier reportedly gave diagnoses with high specificity and sensitivity.

V was clipped by 0 bases and J by 7 bases, with 16 bases between them. Per germline, CDR1 MNHNS and CDR2 SASEGT. The CDR3 length is 15 residues. Worth noting for this clone: The antigen is unknown.

Donors were nominally healthy when sampled, though unrecorded immune exposures were likely. PCR used 60 Vbeta primers and 13 Jbeta primers. Produced via immunoSEQ multiplex PCR; TCRdb's table is partial and in-frame only. The repertoire includes about 170,000 clones, 71% of them detected once, and about 1.6% sits in the top ten. The sequenced sample was PBMCs. V is TRBV6-1 and J is TRBJ2-7; a weak D match, TRBD2 (5 bases). The TCR sequence derives from a girl aged 10 to 17 in good health and CMV-seronegative. The CDR3 DNA follows: TGTGCCAGCAGTGAAGCCGGTCAGCGTCCGGGAGAGCAGTACTTC. Translated: CASSEAGQRPGEQYF.